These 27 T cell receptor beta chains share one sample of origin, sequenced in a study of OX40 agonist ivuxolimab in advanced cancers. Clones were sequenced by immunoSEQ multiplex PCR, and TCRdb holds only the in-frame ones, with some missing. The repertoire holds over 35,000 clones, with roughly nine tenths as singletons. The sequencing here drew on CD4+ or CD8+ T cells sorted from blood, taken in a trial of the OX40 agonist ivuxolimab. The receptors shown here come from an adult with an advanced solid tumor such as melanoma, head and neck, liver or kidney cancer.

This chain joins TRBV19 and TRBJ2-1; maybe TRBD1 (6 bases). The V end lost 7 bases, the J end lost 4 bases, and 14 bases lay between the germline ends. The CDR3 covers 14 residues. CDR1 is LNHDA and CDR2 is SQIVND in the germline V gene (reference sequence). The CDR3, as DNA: TGTGCCAGTAAAGGACCAGGGGCGTACAATGAGCAGTTCTTC. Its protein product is CASKGPGAYNEQFF.

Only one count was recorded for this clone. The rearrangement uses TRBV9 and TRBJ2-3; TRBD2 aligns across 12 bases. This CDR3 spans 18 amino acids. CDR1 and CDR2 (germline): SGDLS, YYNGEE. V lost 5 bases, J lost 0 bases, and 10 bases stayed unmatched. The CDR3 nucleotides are TGTGCCAGCAGGGGTTCGGGACTAGCGGGTTCTAGCACAGATACGCAGTATTTT. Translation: CASRGSGLAGSSTDTQYF. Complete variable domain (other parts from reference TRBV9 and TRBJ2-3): DSGVTQTPKHLITATGQRVTLRCSPRSGDLSVYWYQQSLDQGLQFLIQYYNGEERAKGNILERFSAQQFPDLHSELNLSSLELGDSALYFCASRGSGLAGSSTDTQYFGPGTRLTVL.

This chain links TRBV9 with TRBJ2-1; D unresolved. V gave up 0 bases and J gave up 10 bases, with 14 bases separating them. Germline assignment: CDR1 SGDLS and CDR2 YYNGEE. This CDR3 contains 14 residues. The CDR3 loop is CASSVGSTVNEQFF. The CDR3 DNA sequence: TGTGCCAGCAGCGTAGGGTCTACCGTCAACGAGCAGTTCTTC.

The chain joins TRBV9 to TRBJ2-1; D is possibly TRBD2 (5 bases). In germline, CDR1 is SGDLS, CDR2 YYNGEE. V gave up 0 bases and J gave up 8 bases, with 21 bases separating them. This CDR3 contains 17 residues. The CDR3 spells CASSVARSLASRDEQFF. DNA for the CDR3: TGTGCCAGCAGCGTAGCTAGAAGTCTAGCTTCCCGTGATGAGCAGTTCTTC.

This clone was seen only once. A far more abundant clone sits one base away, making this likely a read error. The chain's CDR3 is CASSLVGYEQYF. CDR3 nucleotides: TGTGCCAGCAGCTTAGTGGGCTACGAGCAGTACTTC. The V and J genes are TRBV11-1 and TRBJ2-7, with D uncertain. Germline assignment: CDR1 SGHAT and CDR2 FQDESV (reference sequence). CDR3 length equals 12 residues. V was trimmed by 1 base and J by 3 bases, leaving 4 bases between them.

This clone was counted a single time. DNA of the CDR3: TGTGCCAGTAGTCAATTAACGGCAGGACTAACCTACGAGCAGTACTTC. Its protein is CASSQLTAGLTYEQYF. The chain is built from TRBV19 and TRBJ2-7, with TRBD2 as a possible D gene (6 bases). The germline V gene has CDR1 LNHDA and CDR2 SQIVND (reference sequence). The CDR3 loop spans 16 amino acids. V was trimmed by 5 bases and J by 2 bases, leaving 19 bases between them.

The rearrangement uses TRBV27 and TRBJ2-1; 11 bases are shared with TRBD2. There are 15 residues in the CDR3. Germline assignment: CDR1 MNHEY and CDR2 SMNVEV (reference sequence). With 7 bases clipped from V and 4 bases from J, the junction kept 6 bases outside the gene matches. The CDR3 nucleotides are TGTGCCAGCACCCTACTAGCGGGGGCTTACAATGAGCAGTTCTTC. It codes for CASTLLAGAYNEQFF.

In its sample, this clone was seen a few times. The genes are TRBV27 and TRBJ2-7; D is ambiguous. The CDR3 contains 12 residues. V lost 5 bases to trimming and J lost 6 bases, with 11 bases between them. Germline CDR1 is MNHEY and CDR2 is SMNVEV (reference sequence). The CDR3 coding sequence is TGTGCCAGCAGTGCCACGGGTGCCGAGCAGTACTTC. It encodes CASSATGAEQYF.

This CDR3 is CASSQGGGGATEAFF. Here the CDR3 DNA reads TGCGCCAGCAGCCAAGGAGGAGGGGGAGCCACTGAAGCTTTCTTT. The rearrangement links TRBV4-3 to TRBJ1-1; D might be TRBD1 (6 bases). Looked up from germline, CDR1 is LGHNA and CDR2 is YSLEER. V was clipped by 1 base and J by 4 bases, with 13 bases between them. There are 15 residues in the CDR3.

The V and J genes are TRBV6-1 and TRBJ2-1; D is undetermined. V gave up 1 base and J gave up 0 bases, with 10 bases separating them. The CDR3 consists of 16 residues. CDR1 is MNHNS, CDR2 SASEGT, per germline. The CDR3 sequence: CASSEDGRSSYNEQFF. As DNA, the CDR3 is TGTGCCAGCAGTGAAGATGGCAGGAGCTCCTACAATGAGCAGTTCTTC.

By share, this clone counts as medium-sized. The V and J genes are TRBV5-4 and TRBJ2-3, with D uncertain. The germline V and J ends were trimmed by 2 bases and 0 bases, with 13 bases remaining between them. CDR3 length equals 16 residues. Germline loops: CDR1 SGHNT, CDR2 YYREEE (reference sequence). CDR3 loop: CASSFLGGDSTDTQYF. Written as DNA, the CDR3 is TGTGCCAGCAGCTTCTTGGGCGGAGATAGCACAGATACGCAGTATTTT.

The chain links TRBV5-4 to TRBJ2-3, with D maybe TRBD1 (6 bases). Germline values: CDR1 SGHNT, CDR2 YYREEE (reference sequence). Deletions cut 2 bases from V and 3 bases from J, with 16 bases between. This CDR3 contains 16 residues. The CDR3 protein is CASSLQGSITTDTQYF. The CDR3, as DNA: TGTGCCAGCAGCTTACAGGGCTCCATTACGACAGATACGCAGTATTTT.

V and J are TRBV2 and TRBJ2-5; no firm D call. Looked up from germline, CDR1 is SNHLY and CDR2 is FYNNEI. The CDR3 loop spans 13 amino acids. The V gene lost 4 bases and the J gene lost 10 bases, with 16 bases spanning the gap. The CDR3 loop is CASSGDTPEDQYF. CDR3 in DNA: TGTGCCAGCAGTGGAGACACCCCTGAGGACCAGTACTTC.

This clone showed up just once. The CDR3 spells CASTPWLSGANVLTF. The CDR3, as DNA: TGTGCCAGCACACCCTGGTTATCTGGGGCCAACGTCCTGACTTTC. This rearrangement joins TRBV27 to TRBJ2-6; D gene ambiguous. Trimming took 7 bases from V and 1 from J, leaving 11 bases between them. The CDR3 loop spans 15 amino acids. Germline lookup yields CDR1 MNHEY and CDR2 SMNVEV (reference sequence).

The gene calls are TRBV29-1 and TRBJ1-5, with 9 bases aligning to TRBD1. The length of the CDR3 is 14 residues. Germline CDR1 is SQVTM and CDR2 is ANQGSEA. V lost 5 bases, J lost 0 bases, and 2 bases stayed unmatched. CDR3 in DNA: TGCAGCGTTCTGACAGGGGGTAGCAATCAGCCCCAGCATTTT. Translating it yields CSVLTGGSNQPQHF.

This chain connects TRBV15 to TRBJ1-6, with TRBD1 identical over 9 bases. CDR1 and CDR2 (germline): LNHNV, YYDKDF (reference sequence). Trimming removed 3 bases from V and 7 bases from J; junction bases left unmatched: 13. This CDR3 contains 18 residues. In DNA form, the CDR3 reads TGTGCCACCAGCAGTCAACATTACCCGGGACAGGGCAATTCACCCCTCCACTTT. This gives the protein CATSSQHYPGQGNSPLHF.

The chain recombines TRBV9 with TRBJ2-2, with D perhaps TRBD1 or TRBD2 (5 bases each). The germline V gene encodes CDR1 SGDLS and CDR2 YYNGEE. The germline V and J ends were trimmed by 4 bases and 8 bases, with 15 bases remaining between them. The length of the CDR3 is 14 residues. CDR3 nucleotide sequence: TGTGCCAGCAGCTCCTGGGGGTTATCTGGGGAGCTGTTTTTT. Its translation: CASSSWGLSGELFF.

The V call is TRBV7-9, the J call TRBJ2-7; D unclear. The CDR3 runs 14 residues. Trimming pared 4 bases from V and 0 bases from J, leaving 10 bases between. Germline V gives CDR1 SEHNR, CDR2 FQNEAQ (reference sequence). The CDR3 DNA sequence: TGTGCCAGCAGCTCACGGCCGAGCTCCTACGAGCAGTACTTC. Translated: CASSSRPSSYEQYF.

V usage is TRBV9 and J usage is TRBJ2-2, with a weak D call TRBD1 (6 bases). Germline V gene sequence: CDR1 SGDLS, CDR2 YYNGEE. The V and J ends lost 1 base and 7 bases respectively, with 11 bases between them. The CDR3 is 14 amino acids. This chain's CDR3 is CASSVTGSGGELFF. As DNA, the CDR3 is TGTGCCAGCAGCGTAACAGGGTCGGGCGGGGAGCTGTTTTTT.

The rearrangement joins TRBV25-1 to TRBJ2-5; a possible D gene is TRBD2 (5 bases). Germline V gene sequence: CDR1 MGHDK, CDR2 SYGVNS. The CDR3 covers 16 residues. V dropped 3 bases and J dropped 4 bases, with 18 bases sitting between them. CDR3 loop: CASSERPGLGRETQYF. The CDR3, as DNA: TGTGCCAGCAGTGAGCGGCCGGGATTAGGAAGAGAGACCCAGTACTTC.

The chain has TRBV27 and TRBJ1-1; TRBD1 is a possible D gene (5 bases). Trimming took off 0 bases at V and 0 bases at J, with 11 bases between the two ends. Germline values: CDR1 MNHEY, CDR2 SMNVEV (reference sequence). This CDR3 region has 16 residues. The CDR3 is CASSLSVGRMNTEAFF. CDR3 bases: TGTGCCAGCAGTTTATCAGTGGGGCGGATGAACACTGAAGCTTTCTTT.

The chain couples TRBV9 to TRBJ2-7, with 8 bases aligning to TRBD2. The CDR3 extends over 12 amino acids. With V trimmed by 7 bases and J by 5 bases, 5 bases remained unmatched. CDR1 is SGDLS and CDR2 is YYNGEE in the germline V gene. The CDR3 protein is CASGAGVNEQYF. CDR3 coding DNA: TGTGCCAGCGGAGCGGGAGTGAACGAGCAGTACTTC.

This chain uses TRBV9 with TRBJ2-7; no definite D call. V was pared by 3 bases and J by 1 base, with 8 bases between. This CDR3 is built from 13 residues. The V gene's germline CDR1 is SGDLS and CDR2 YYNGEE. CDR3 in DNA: TGTGCCAGCAGCGCCGAAACTTCCTACGAGCAGTACTTC. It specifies CASSAETSYEQYF.

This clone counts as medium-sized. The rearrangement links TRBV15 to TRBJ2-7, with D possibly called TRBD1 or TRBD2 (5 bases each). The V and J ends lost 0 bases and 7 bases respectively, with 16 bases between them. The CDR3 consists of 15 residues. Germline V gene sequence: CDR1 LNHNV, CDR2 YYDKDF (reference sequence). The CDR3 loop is CATSRDRGVAREQYF. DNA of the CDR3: TGTGCCACCAGCAGAGATCGAGGGGTAGCGCGGGAGCAGTACTTC.

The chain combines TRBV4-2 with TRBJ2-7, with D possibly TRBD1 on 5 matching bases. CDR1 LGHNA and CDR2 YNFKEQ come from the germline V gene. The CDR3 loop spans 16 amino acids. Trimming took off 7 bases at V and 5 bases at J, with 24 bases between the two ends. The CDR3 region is CASTFNGGQGSHEQYF. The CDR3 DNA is TGTGCCAGCACCTTTAATGGTGGGCAGGGATCCCACGAGCAGTACTTC.

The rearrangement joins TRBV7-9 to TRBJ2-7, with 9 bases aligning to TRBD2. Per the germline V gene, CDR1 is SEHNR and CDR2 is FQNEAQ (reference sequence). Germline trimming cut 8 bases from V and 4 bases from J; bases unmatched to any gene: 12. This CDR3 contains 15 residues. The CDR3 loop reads CASLSLSGGPYEQYF. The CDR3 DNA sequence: TGTGCCAGCCTCAGCCTTAGCGGGGGACCTTACGAGCAGTACTTC.

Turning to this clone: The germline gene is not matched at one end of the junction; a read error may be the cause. CDR3 DNA sequence: TGTGCCTGGAGTTTAGGAGTTCCCCTCTTC. It translates to CAWSLGVPLF. J is TRBJ1-2 and V is TRBV30, with unresolved D. This CDR3 comprises 10 residues. CDR1 and CDR2 from the germline V gene are GTSNPN and SVGIG (reference sequence).